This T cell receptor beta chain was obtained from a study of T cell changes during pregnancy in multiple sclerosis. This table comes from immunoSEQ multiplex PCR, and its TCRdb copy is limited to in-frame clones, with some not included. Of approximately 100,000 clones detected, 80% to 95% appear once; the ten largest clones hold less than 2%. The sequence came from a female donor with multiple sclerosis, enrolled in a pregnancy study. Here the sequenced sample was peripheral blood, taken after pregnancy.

The CDR3 protein is CASSYSKIRDEQYF. The CDR3, as DNA: TGTGCCAGCAGTTACTCGAAAATACGGGACGAGCAGTACTTC. This chain connects TRBV6-6 to TRBJ2-7; no clear D gene. Germline loops: CDR1 MNHNY, CDR2 SVGAGI (reference sequence). The V and J ends lost 0 bases and 5 bases respectively, with 11 bases between them. CDR3 length: 14 amino acids.